One and the same sample provided the 7 T cell receptor beta chains below, sequenced in a study of Ad26.COV2.S vaccination and SARS-CoV-2 variants. Sequencing was performed with immunoSEQ multiplex PCR; in TCRdb, only in-frame clones are kept and a portion is missing. The sample has roughly 400,000 clones, around nine tenths seen once. The sample's treatment: about 20 received Ad26.COV2.S at low or high dose, single or two shots; several received placebo; per-sample allocation not given. Sampling occurred on day 63 after the first vaccine or placebo injection. This sample comprised peripheral blood, obtained in a trial of Ad26.COV2.S vaccine versus placebo. These TCRs come from a person aged 18-60 years who received the Ad26.COV2.S COVID-19 vaccine or a placebo.

The chain employs TRBV29-1 and TRBJ2-1; TRBD2 matches at 12 bases. Germline CDR1 is SQVTM and CDR2 is ANQGSEA. Trimming at V came to 7 bases and at J to 9 bases, leaving 10 bases not matched to a gene. This CDR3 has 14 residues. CDR3 residues: CSAKTSGRFSEQFF. The CDR3, as DNA: TGCAGCGCTAAAACTAGCGGGAGGTTCAGTGAGCAGTTCTTC.

This chain links TRBV15 with TRBJ2-7, with D hard to call. Germline-derived CDR1 and CDR2 are LNHNV and YYDKDF (reference sequence). V lost 0 bases and J 7 bases, leaving 13 bases between the germline ends. The CDR3 is made up of 14 amino acids. CDR3 sequence: CATSREPDRGEQYF. The DNA for the CDR3 is TGTGCCACCAGCAGAGAGCCCGATCGTGGAGAGCAGTACTTC. The full variable domain, its missing parts supplied by reference TRBV15 and TRBJ2-7, is DAMVIQNPRYQVTQFGKPVTLSCSQTLNHNVMYWYQQKSSQAPKLLFHYYDKDFNNEADTPDNFQSRRPNTSFCFLDIRSPGLGDTAMYLCATSREPDRGEQYFGPGTRLTVT.

This chain's CDR3 is CASRTALGINSPLHF. DNA of the CDR3: TGTGCCAGTAGGACAGCCCTGGGCATCAATTCACCCCTCCACTTT. The V and J genes are TRBV19 and TRBJ1-6, with a weak D call TRBD1 (5 bases). This CDR3 is 15 amino acids long. The V end lost 6 bases, the J end lost 7 bases, and 16 bases lay between the germline ends. Germline V gene data show CDR1 as LNHDA and CDR2 as SQIVND (reference sequence).

The rearrangement links TRBV11-3 to TRBJ2-3; 14 bases line up with TRBD2. The trim removed 5 bases at V and 6 bases at J, leaving 10 bases unmatched. This CDR3 is 17 amino acids long. Germline V gene data show CDR1 as SGHNT and CDR2 as YENEEA. As DNA, the CDR3 is TGTGCCAGCAGCCCCTCCGGACTAGCGGGAGGAGGGGATACGCAGTATTTT. Translating gives CASSPSGLAGGGDTQYF.

The V gene is TRBV24-1, the J gene TRBJ1-2, with TRBD1 as a possible D gene (5 bases). The CDR3 spans 13 residues. Germline V gene data show CDR1 as KGHDR and CDR2 as SFDVKD. V was cut by 1 base and J by 8 bases, with 10 bases left in between. CDR3 in amino acids: CATSDFRGGGYTF. DNA for the CDR3: TGTGCCACCAGTGATTTTCGGGGGGGAGGCTACACCTTC.

V gene TRBV15 combines with J gene TRBJ1-4; 7 nucleotides match TRBD1. The CDR3 is 16 amino acids. The ends lost 0 bases at V and 7 bases at J; junction bases unmatched: 8. The germline CDR1 and CDR2 sequences are LNHNV and YYDKDF (reference sequence). The DNA for the CDR3 is TGTGCCACCAGCAGAGATCGGAGAGGGGGCTTTGAAAAACTGTTTTTT. Translating gives CATSRDRRGGFEKLFF.

This clone was observed a few times. The chain is built from TRBV2 and TRBJ2-7; possibly TRBD2 for D (7 bases). CDR3 length equals 14 residues. Germline CDR1 reads SNHLY; CDR2 reads FYNNEI. The V end was cut by 8 bases, the J end by 4 bases, with 18 bases between. The CDR3 bases are TGTGCCAGCGGGAGGGGGGATGGCCCGTACGAGCAGTACTTC. It encodes CASGRGDGPYEQYF.